This TCR beta chain was sequenced in a study of beta chain features in type 1 diabetes. Study as a whole: Healthy donors and patients had similar age, gender and cell yields.

J gave up 3 bases and V 4 bases, and 6 bases lay outside the gene matches. The CDR3 has 15 residues. Germline-derived CDR1 and CDR2 are SGHRS and YFSETQ. What was sequenced were expressed TCRB transcripts, since all of the isolated RNA had been reverse transcribed. Each sample of naive, central memory or regulatory T cells had, on average, about 3.6 million reads. Sequencing used immunoSEQ multiplex PCR; TCRdb keeps in-frame clones, though not all of them. The sample lists 500,000 to 850,000 clones, about an eighth seen once, with just under 0.04% in the top ten. The authors obtained over 95% purity in all sorted populations. This clone occurred a few times. Its antigen is still unknown. Study-wide results and limits: A definitive answer on HLA type influencing TCRB rearrangement was not reached here. When Type 1 diabetes patients were examined, their TCRB CDR3s proved moderately but significantly shorter in all four CD4+ subsets.

This clonotype originated in a man between 18 and 35 years old with type 1 diabetes. What was sequenced was naive CD4+ T cells from blood. The chain carries TRBV5-1 and TRBJ2-1; TRBD2 matches at 8 bases. The CDR3 sequence: CASSPGGTSYNEQFF. The CDR3, as DNA: TGCGCCAGCAGCCCAGGAGGGACTAGCTACAATGAGCAGTTCTTC.